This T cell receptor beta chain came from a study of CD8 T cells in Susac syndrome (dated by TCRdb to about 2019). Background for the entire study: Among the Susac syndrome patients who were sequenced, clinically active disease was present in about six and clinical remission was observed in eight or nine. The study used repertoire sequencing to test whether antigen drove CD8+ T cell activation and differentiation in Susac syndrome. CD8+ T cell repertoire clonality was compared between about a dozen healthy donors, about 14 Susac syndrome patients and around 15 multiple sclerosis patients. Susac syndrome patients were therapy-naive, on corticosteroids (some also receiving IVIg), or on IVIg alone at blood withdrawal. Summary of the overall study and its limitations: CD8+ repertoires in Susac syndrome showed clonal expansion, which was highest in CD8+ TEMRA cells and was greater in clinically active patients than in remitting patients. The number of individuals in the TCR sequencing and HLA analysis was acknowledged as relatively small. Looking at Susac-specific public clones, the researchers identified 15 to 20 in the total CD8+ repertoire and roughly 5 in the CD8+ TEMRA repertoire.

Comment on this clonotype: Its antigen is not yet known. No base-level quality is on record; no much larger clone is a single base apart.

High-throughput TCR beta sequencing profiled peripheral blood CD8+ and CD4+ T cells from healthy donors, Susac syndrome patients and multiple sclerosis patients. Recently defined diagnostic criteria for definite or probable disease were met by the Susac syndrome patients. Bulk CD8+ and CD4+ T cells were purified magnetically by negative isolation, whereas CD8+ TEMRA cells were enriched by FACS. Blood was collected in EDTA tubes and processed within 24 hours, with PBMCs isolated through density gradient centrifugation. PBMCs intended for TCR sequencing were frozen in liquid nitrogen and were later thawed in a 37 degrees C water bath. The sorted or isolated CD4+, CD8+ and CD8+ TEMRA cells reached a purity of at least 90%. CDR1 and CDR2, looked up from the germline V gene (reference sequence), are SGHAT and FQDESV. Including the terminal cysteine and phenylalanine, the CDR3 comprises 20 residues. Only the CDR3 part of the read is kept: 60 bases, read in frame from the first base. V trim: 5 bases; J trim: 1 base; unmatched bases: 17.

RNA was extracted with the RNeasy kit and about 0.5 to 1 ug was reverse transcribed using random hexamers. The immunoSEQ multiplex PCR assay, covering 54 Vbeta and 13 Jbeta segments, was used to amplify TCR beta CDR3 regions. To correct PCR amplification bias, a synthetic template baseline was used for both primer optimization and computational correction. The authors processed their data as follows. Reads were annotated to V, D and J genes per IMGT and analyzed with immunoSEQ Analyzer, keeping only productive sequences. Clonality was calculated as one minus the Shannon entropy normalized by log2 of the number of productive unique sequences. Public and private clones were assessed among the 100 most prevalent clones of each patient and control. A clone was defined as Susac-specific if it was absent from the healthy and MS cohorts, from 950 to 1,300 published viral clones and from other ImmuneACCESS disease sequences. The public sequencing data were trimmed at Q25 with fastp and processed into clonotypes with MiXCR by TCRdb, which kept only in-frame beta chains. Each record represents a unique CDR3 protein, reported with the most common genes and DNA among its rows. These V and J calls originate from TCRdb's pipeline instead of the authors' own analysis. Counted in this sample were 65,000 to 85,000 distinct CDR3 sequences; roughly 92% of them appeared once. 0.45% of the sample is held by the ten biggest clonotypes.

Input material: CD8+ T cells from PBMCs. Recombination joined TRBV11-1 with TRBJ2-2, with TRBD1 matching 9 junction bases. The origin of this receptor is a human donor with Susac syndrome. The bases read TGTGCCAGCAGCCCCCCTTGGTCCCGGGACAGGGCCGGGAACACCGGGGAGCTGTTTTTT. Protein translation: CASSPPWSRDRAGNTGELFF.